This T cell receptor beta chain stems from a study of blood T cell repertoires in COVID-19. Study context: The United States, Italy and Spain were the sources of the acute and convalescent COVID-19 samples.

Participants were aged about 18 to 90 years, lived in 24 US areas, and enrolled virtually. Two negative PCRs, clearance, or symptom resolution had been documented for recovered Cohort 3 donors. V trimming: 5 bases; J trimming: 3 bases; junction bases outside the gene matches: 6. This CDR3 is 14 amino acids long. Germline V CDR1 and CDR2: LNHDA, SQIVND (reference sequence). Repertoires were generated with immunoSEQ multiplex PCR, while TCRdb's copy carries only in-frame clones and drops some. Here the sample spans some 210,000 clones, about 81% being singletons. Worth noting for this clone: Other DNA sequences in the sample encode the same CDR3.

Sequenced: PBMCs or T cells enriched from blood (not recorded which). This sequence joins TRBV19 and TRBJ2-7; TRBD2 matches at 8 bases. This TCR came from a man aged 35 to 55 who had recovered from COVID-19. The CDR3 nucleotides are TGTGCCAGTAGTCTTACTAGCGGCAGCTACGAGCAGTACTTC. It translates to CASSLTSGSYEQYF.